This T cell receptor beta chain originates from a study of cytomegalovirus exposure and HLA in healthy donors. Study background: The 120 validation repertoires, a later analysis reported, used the same platform as the approximately 670 repertoires from the first cohort.

The protocol was immunoSEQ multiplex PCR, while the TCRdb copy is restricted to in-frame clones and leaves out a portion. The data contain about 120,000 clones, around 85% of them singletons. As for this clone: Its antigen is not known.

This CDR3 is 13 amino acids long. Trimming took off 6 bases at V and 5 bases at J, with 14 bases between the two ends. Germline CDR1 is MNHEY and CDR2 is SVGAGI. Notes on the study in general: The classifier reportedly diagnosed cytomegalovirus status with high specificity and sensitivity.

This receptor was obtained from a woman aged 25 to 39 in good health and CMV-seronegative. The chain combines TRBV6-5 with TRBJ2-7; D gene unclear. Sequencing input: PBMCs. The DNA of the CDR3 is TGTGCCAGCAGGCGTCCAAATAGAGACGAGCAGTACTTC. Residues: CASRRPNRDEQYF.